The rows below give T cell receptor beta chains drawn from one sample of a study of shared clonotypes between healthy human individuals. The assay was immunoSEQ multiplex PCR, and TCRdb's table has in-frame clones only and misses some. The sample has some 740,000 clones; more than 85% are singletons. Sequenced input: naive CD8+ T cells sorted from blood. These receptors were collected from a man aged 25 to 40 in good health. The conserved cysteine and the conserved F or W are not part of the CDR3 here. The order of the fields is CDR3 length, V gene, CDR3 protein.

>15|TRBV2
ASTKHWTSGSNNEQF
>17|TRBV28
ASSLLVARGPSDSYEQY
>14|TRBV6-6
ASSYSNSGGHNEQF
>13|TRBV18
ASSPPGLPNNEQF
>16|TRBV10-3
AISGSASRDRSSYEQY
>13|TRBV7-7
ASSLGPGINYEQY
>12|TRBV7-2
ASSTLAGYNEQF
>13|TRBV6-6
ASSYSGGRAHEQF
>13|TRBV7-9
ASSLYIGGNEKLF
>15|TRBV2
ASSEARTRQGCNEQF
>13|TRBV5-6
ASSDYNRGHYGYT
>12|TRBV2
ASSAGLAKETQY
>12|TRBV6-1
ASSGLAGANEQF
>17|TRBV9
ASSVGLVDSVLGFDEQF
>14|TRBV5-8
ASTRGTGGDIYGYT
>12|TRBV10-1
ASSEGLGEDTQY
>13|TRBV27
ASSLRTGNTYEQY
>12|TRBV10-2
ASTHPQGVHEQY
>11|TRBV5-1
ASRGDENNEQF
>11|TRBV6-1
ASSERGFRELF
>12|TRBV4-3
ASSPRTGSYEQY
>12|TRBV27
ASSSRLFDYEQY
>12|TRBV10-2
ASSELANTGELF
>15|TRBV4-3
ASSQAGTSGSMGEQY
>13|TRBV9
ASSVDHRGQETQY
>12|TRBV30
AWSGGLRQETQY
>10|TRBV5-4
ASSLATDTQY
>12|TRBV19
ASRDRGNNQPQH
>13|TRBV6-5
ASSSGGPIYNEQF
>15|TRBV18
ASSPLALDKANYEQY
>12|TRBV21-1
ASSSRQGHQPQH
>15|TRBV28
ASRSTGTGAIGNTIY
>14|TRBV6-6
ASSYWKTAASYEQY
>13|TRBV13
ASSQTGTRADGYT
>13|TRBV9
ASSVRGSGQETQY
>15|TRBV7-6
ASSLRAGTNSYNEQF
>14|TRBV4-1
ASSQDPGGHSYEQY
>14|TRBV6-6
ASSRRGEVPGNTIY
>9|TRBV28
ASSLGQPQH